The next 32 T cell receptor beta chains were all read from a single sample in a study of T-cell reconstitution after alpha-beta-depleted transplantation in children. Unique molecular identifiers were built into the TCRbeta library. TCRdb redid the calling of the PCR reads with MiXCR, one entry per CDR3 protein. The sample consists of around 200,000 distinct CDR3 sequences, approximately 7% of them appearing once. Sequencing was performed on PBMCs from the stem cell graft donor, taken from the stem cell graft. The origin of the receptors is a human donor who donated a stem cell graft to a child with Wiskott-Aldrich syndrome.

This clonotype came up many times. The J gene is TRBJ2-3, the V gene TRBV10-2; 13 positions match TRBD2. Germline V gene lookup returns CDR1 WSHSY and CDR2 SAAADI. The V segment lost 5 bases and the J segment 0 bases; nucleotides outside the gene matches: 11. This CDR3 is 19 amino acids long. DNA of the CDR3: TGCGCCAGCAGTCTAATTCCGGGACTAGCGGGGCCTAGCACAGATACGCAGTATTTT. The encoded protein is CASSLIPGLAGPSTDTQYF.

This clonotype was recorded a few times. The genes are TRBV27 and TRBJ2-2; the D call may be TRBD1 or TRBD2 (6 bases each). The CDR3 runs 13 residues. Per germline, CDR1 MNHEY and CDR2 SMNVEV (reference sequence). V was trimmed by 4 bases and J by 7 bases, leaving 10 bases between them. CDR3 region: CASSWGAGGELFF. The CDR3, as DNA: TGTGCCAGCAGTTGGGGGGCAGGCGGGGAGCTGTTTTTT.

This clonotype was counted only a few times. The chain uses TRBV7-2 and TRBJ2-3; D uncertain. Trimming shortened V by 2 bases and J by 4 bases, and 10 bases separated the two germline ends. Germline CDR1 is SGHTA and CDR2 is FQGNSA. The CDR3 has 14 residues. DNA for the CDR3: TGTGCCAGCAGCTTAAGGATCTTCCCAGATACGCAGTATTTT. Amino acids: CASSLRIFPDTQYF.

This clonotype was seen ten or more times. The chain employs TRBV27 and TRBJ2-1, with 12 bases identical to TRBD2. Germline V gives CDR1 MNHEY, CDR2 SMNVEV (reference sequence). V shed 4 bases and J 7 bases; nucleotides not matched to a gene: 8. The CDR3 extends over 16 amino acids. The DNA for the CDR3 is TGTGCCAGCAGTTCTAGCGGGAGGGCCAATAGGAATGAGCAGTTCTTC. Encoded protein: CASSSSGRANRNEQFF.

In this sample, this clonotype turned up many times. The V gene is TRBV12-3 or TRBV12-4, the J gene TRBJ2-7; TRBD1 agrees at 9 bases. V shed 6 bases, J shed 2 bases, and the junction held 5 bases outside the gene matches. The CDR3 covers 14 residues. The CDR3 nucleotides read TGTGCCAGCAGGCCCGGGACAGGGACCTACGAGCAGTACTTC. Amino acid sequence: CASRPGTGTYEQYF.

V gene TRBV18 combines with J gene TRBJ2-5; possibly TRBD1 for D (5 bases). The CDR3 has 15 amino acids. V was trimmed by 6 bases and J by 5 bases, leaving 19 bases between them. Per germline, CDR1 KGHSH and CDR2 LQKENI. The CDR3 region has the DNA TGTGCCAGCTCCCCTAGTTTGGGGCCAAGGGAGACCCAGTACTTC. Translated, it gives CASSPSLGPRETQYF.

This clonotype was picked up many times. This rearrangement joins TRBV12-3 or TRBV12-4 to TRBJ2-1; maybe TRBD1 (7 bases). Trimming took off 6 bases at V and 16 bases at J, with 16 bases between the two ends. The CDR3 spans 11 residues. The CDR3 DNA reads TGTGCCAGCAGCTCGCGGGACAGCGGATTCTTC. Translating gives CASSSRDSGFF.

This clonotype came up many times. The rearrangement links TRBV24-1 to TRBJ2-1, with unresolved D. The length of the CDR3 is 14 residues. The V and J ends lost 1 base and 8 bases respectively, with 11 bases between them. Looked up from germline, CDR1 is KGHDR and CDR2 is SFDVKD. This CDR3 is CATSDFHSEDEQFF. DNA for the CDR3: TGTGCCACCAGTGATTTTCACAGTGAGGATGAGCAGTTCTTC.

This clonotype was observed many times. The chain combines TRBV12-3 or TRBV12-4 with TRBJ2-7; a possible D gene is TRBD1 (5 bases). The CDR3 consists of 14 residues. The germline V and J ends were trimmed by 0 bases and 3 bases, with 9 bases remaining between them. The chain's CDR3 is CASSLAGASYEQYF. CDR3 bases: TGTGCCAGCAGTTTAGCAGGGGCAAGCTACGAGCAGTACTTC.

This clonotype was picked up many times. The J gene is TRBJ1-2, the V gene TRBV29-1; D perhaps matches TRBD1 (6 bases). Germline V gives CDR1 SQVTM, CDR2 ANQGSEA. The CDR3 is 12 residues long. Trimming took 4 bases from V and 8 from J, leaving 14 bases between them. The CDR3 bases are TGCAGCGTTGCCCCCTCGGGGGGCGGCTACACCTTC. This gives the protein CSVAPSGGGYTF.

This clonotype has a count of ten or more. The chain combines TRBV18 with TRBJ2-7; 8 bases map to TRBD1. The J segment lost 5 bases and the V segment lost 3 bases, leaving 9 bases of the junction unmatched. The CDR3 extends over 15 amino acids. Germline CDR1 and CDR2: KGHSH and LQKENI. The CDR3 protein is CASSPLRTGLNEQYF. The CDR3 bases are TGTGCCAGCTCACCTCTGAGGACAGGGCTGAACGAGCAGTACTTC.

The chain uses TRBV20-1 and TRBJ1-2; D uncertain. The CDR3 contains 12 residues. Germline V lookup: CDR1 DFQATT, CDR2 SNEGSKA (reference sequence). V lost 3 bases, J lost 8 bases, and 13 bases lay in between. CDR3 nucleotide sequence: TGCAGTGCTAGTAGAGTCCTCGGGGGCTACACCTTC. Protein: CSASRVLGGYTF.

This clonotype was seen at least ten times. This chain connects TRBV7-9 to TRBJ2-7; tentatively, D is TRBD2 (5 bases). The CDR3 spans 16 residues. The V gene lost 5 bases and the J gene lost 3 bases, with 20 bases spanning the gap. The germline CDR1 and CDR2 sequences are SEHNR and FQNEAQ (reference sequence). The CDR3: CASSDNDYPDVYEQYF. DNA of the CDR3: TGTGCCAGCAGCGATAACGACTATCCGGACGTCTACGAGCAGTACTTC.

This clonotype showed up just a few times. The rearrangement links TRBV18 to TRBJ1-1; TRBD1 matches at 8 bases. Unmatched junction bases numbered 4, after V lost 4 bases and J lost 6 bases. CDR1 KGHSH and CDR2 LQKENI come from the germline V gene. The CDR3 sequence is 13 residues long. The CDR3 region is CASSLDRVSEAFF. For the CDR3, the DNA is TGTGCCAGCTCACTGGACAGGGTCTCTGAAGCTTTCTTT.

This clonotype has more than one count but fewer than ten. The J gene is TRBJ2-1, the V gene TRBV2, with 8 positions matching TRBD1. V lost 2 bases to trimming and J lost 4 bases; unmatched junction nucleotides: 16. CDR1 and CDR2 from the germline V gene are SNHLY and FYNNEI. The CDR3 is 19 amino acids. The CDR3 spells CASSESYQSRGHSYNEQFF. In DNA form, the CDR3 reads TGTGCCAGCAGTGAATCGTACCAATCCAGGGGGCATTCTTACAATGAGCAGTTCTTC.

Ten or more counts support this clonotype. The rearrangement uses TRBV4-3 and TRBJ1-2, with D perhaps matching TRBD1 (6 bases). Germline assignment: CDR1 LGHNA and CDR2 YSLEER. Trimming took off 3 bases at V and 5 bases at J, with 13 bases between the two ends. This CDR3 comprises 14 residues. CDR3 sequence: CASSQGASSYGYTF. CDR3 coding DNA: TGCGCCAGCAGCCAGGGGGCTTCCTCATATGGCTACACCTTC.

At least ten counts were recorded for this clonotype. The rearrangement uses TRBV5-1 and TRBJ2-1, with TRBD2 identical over 12 bases. V was pared by 3 bases and J by 2 bases, with 6 bases of the junction left unmatched. The CDR3 runs 17 residues. Per the germline V gene, CDR1 is SGHRS and CDR2 is YFSETQ. The CDR3 loop is CASSYGLAGLPYNEQFF. In DNA form, the CDR3 reads TGCGCCAGCAGCTACGGACTAGCGGGGCTCCCCTACAATGAGCAGTTCTTC.

This clonotype was seen repeatedly, ten times or more. This chain connects TRBV6-1 to TRBJ2-5; TRBD2 matches at 7 bases. Germline V CDR1 and CDR2: MNHNS, SASEGT. This CDR3 comprises 14 residues. J gave up 3 bases and V 5 bases, and 6 bases lay outside the gene matches. CDR3 protein: CASSTRTSEETQYF. CDR3 in DNA: TGTGCCAGCAGTACCAGGACTAGTGAAGAGACCCAGTACTTC.

Comments on this clonotype: With a much larger clone just one base away, this may be a read error. The V call is TRBV20-1, the J call TRBJ2-7; 7 positions agree with TRBD2. This CDR3 has 12 amino acids. Germline V CDR1 and CDR2: DFQATT, SNEGSKA (reference sequence). CDR3 DNA: TGCAGTGCTTTGCGGGGGTCCCACGAGCAGTGCTTC. It translates to CSALRGSHEQCF.

In this sample, this clonotype turned up many times. The rearrangement uses TRBV3-1 and TRBJ2-7; D call uncertain. The germline gives CDR1 LGHDT, CDR2 YNNKEL (reference sequence). With 4 bases removed from V and 2 bases from J, the gap between germline ends came to 12 bases. The CDR3 has 14 amino acids. The CDR3 bases are TGTGCCAGCAGCCTGGATGGGGAAACCTACGAGCAGTACTTC. It translates to CASSLDGETYEQYF.

In this sample, this clonotype turned up a few times. The chain employs TRBV19 and TRBJ1-5, with D possibly being TRBD1 (5 bases). Per the germline V gene, CDR1 is LNHDA and CDR2 is SQIVND (reference sequence). This CDR3 has 16 amino acids. With 5 bases removed from V and 0 bases from J, the gap between germline ends came to 14 bases. The CDR3 loop reads CASSLPGGYSNQPQHF. The CDR3 DNA reads TGTGCCAGTAGTCTGCCTGGGGGTTATAGCAATCAGCCCCAGCATTTT. The whole variable domain, remainder taken from reference TRBV19 and TRBJ1-5, is DGGITQSPKYLFRKEGQNVTLSCEQNLNHDAMYWYRQDPGQGLRLIYYSQIVNDFQKGDIAEGYSVSREKKESFPLTVTSAQKNPTAFYLCASSLPGGYSNQPQHFGDGTRLSIL.

In its sample, this clonotype was seen a few times. This chain joins TRBV15 and TRBJ1-2, with 7 positions matching TRBD1. Germline CDR1 and CDR2: LNHNV and YYDKDF (reference sequence). The junction had 6 bases not matched to a gene; V was cut back by 1 base and J by 4 bases. The CDR3 is made up of 15 amino acids. CDR3 coding DNA: TGTGCCACCAGCAGAGGCGACAGGGTGACCTATGGCTACACCTTC. It yields the protein CATSRGDRVTYGYTF.

This clonotype appeared a few times. J is TRBJ2-7 and V is TRBV7-2; D is tentatively TRBD1 or TRBD2 (5 bases each). The germline V gene encodes CDR1 SGHTA and CDR2 FQGNSA. The CDR3 has 15 amino acids. V dropped 5 bases and J dropped 2 bases, with 16 bases sitting between them. The CDR3 here is CASSQGVAKAYEQYF. For the CDR3, the DNA is TGTGCCAGCAGCCAAGGGGTAGCGAAGGCCTACGAGCAGTACTTC.

This clonotype was seen ten or more times. This chain links TRBV3-1 with TRBJ2-1, with a possible D match to TRBD2 (5 bases). The germline gives CDR1 LGHDT, CDR2 YNNKEL (reference sequence). The CDR3 length is 12 residues. V lost 2 bases and J 12 bases, leaving 11 bases between the germline ends. The chain's CDR3 is CASSQRPGVQFF. The CDR3 bases are TGTGCCAGCAGCCAACGCCCCGGGGTGCAGTTCTTC.

In the case of this clonotype: A much larger clone sits a single nucleotide away, making a read error possible. V usage is TRBV12-3 or TRBV12-4 and J usage is TRBJ2-7, with D unresolved. CDR3 length: 14 residues. The CDR3 DNA follows: TGTGCCAGCAGTTTATCCGACCGATTCTACGATCAGTACTTC. Translating gives CASSLSDRFYDQYF.

This clonotype was seen at least ten times. CDR3: CSVGHRAADTQYF. The CDR3 DNA sequence: TGCAGCGTTGGTCACAGGGCGGCAGATACGCAGTATTTT. The chain employs TRBV29-1 and TRBJ2-3; tentatively, D is TRBD1 (6 bases). V was trimmed by 4 bases and J by 4 bases, leaving 12 bases between them. CDR1 is SQVTM and CDR2 is ANQGSEA in the germline V gene. The CDR3 is made up of 13 amino acids.

The chain combines TRBV30 with TRBJ1-3, with TRBD1 as a possible D gene (5 bases). The V gene's germline CDR1 is GTSNPN and CDR2 SVGIG (reference sequence). V shed 1 base and J shed 5 bases, with 15 bases lying between them. CDR3 length equals 15 residues. CDR3 amino acids: CAWSGGPGGRNTIYF. Written as DNA, the CDR3 is TGTGCCTGGAGTGGGGGACCCGGCGGGAGAAACACCATATATTTT.

This clonotype was found many times. This chain links TRBV3-1 with TRBJ2-4, with D perhaps TRBD1 (6 bases). V was shortened by 4 bases and J by 8 bases, with 12 bases between the two germline ends. This CDR3 region has 13 residues. Germline values: CDR1 LGHDT, CDR2 YNNKEL (reference sequence). The CDR3 reads CASSRRGFDIQYF. The CDR3 nucleotides are TGTGCCAGCAGCCGTAGGGGGTTCGACATTCAGTACTTC.

At least ten counts were recorded for this clonotype. The genes are TRBV12-3 or TRBV12-4 and TRBJ2-7; no definite D call. Trimming took 0 bases from V and 1 from J, leaving 10 bases between them. The CDR3 length is 15 residues. The CDR3 protein is CASSLARVGSYEQYF. The CDR3 region has the DNA TGTGCCAGCAGTTTAGCAAGGGTCGGTTCCTACGAGCAGTACTTC.

The chain carries TRBV2 and TRBJ2-6; TRBD1 matches 9 bases. Germline V lookup: CDR1 SNHLY, CDR2 FYNNEI. CDR3 size: 19 residues. V was clipped by 11 bases and J by 3 bases; unmatched bases: 20. CDR3 sequence: CAFSLRPGTGLGGANVLTF. The CDR3 bases are TGTGCCTTCAGTCTTCGTCCCGGGACAGGGTTGGGTGGGGCCAACGTCCTGACTTTC.

This clonotype has at least ten counts. The chain couples TRBV24-1 to TRBJ2-3; 15 bases line up with TRBD2. V lost 4 bases and J lost 6; bases outside the gene matches: 10. Germline V CDR1 and CDR2: KGHDR, SFDVKD. There are 18 residues in the CDR3. DNA for the CDR3: TGTGCCACCAGTGACCGACCTGGGACTAGCGGGAGGTATGATACGCAGTATTTT. As protein: CATSDRPGTSGRYDTQYF.

This clonotype was seen only a few times. This sequence joins TRBV3-1 and TRBJ1-2; D is ambiguous. Trimming pared 0 bases from V and 0 bases from J, leaving 11 bases between. Germline V gene lookup returns CDR1 LGHDT and CDR2 YNNKEL (reference sequence). The CDR3 contains 16 residues. CDR3 in amino acids: CASSQDGSSPNYGYTF. The CDR3 nucleotides read TGTGCCAGCAGCCAAGATGGGTCATCCCCTAACTATGGCTACACCTTC.